The present TCR beta chain was sequenced within a study of identical twins. This clonotype was seen a handful of times. The V end lost 0 bases, the J end lost 13 bases, and 14 bases lay between the germline ends. Germline loops: CDR1 SGHNT, CDR2 YYREEE (reference sequence). CDR3 length: 13 residues. TCRdb analysed the 5' RACE reads with MiXCR anew, one entry per CDR3 protein. The sample contains 200,000 to 250,000 distinct CDR3 sequences, under 10% of which appear only once. These data also featured in a second study, about yellow fever vaccine responses in identical twins.

The receptor was isolated from a woman aged 18-35 years in good health. This chain connects TRBV5-4 to TRBJ2-1; D possibly corresponds to TRBD1 (5 bases). The source material was memory (CD45RO+) T cells sorted from blood. Here the CDR3 reads CASSLDRTVTQFF. The CDR3 coding sequence is TGTGCCAGCAGCTTGGACAGGACGGTCACACAGTTCTTC. Full variable domain (remainder filled in from reference TRBV5-4 and TRBJ2-1): ETGVTQSPTHLIKTRGQQVTLRCSSQSGHNTVSWYQQALGQGPQFIFQYYREEENGRGNFPPRFSGLQFPNYSSELNVNALELDDSALYLCASSLDRTVTQFFGPGTRLTVL.